This TCR beta chain was identified in a study of blood T cell repertoires in COVID-19 (TCRdb year 2020). About the full investigation: Samples from collaborators originated in the United States, Italy and Spain and spanned both the acute and convalescent phases of COVID-19. The repertoires were made available in a free public database intended to serve as a resource for research on the immune response to SARS-CoV-2. Where available, HLA class I and class II types were taken from metadata supplied by the sample provider and were not determined by assay-based typing. Samples came from the ongoing ImmuneRACE study (first 160 participants) plus 1,254 subjects from 6 global collaborators. The dataset comprised deeply sampled blood TCRbeta repertoires from subjects exposed to, actively infected with, or recovered from COVID-19. The sample metadata nearly always contained a de-identified subject ID, COVID-19 status, age in years and sex. The material from the prospective study consisted of cDNA or gDNA derived from T cells, B-cell-depleted T cells, or PBMCs.

At one collaborating source in Seattle, patients were enrolled during active infection and were followed longitudinally through the course of disease. The collaborating institutions used their own protocols to collect whole blood in K2EDTA tubes. Collaborator samples were shipped for TCRbeta analysis as frozen whole blood, isolated PBMCs, or DNA extracted from either sample type. As regards this clone: Its antigen remains unidentified. No base quality values were provided; no much bigger clone lies one nucleotide off.

V has 6 bases trimmed and J has 3 bases trimmed; junction bases matching no gene number 4. CDR1 and CDR2, looked up from the germline V gene (reference sequence), are GTSNPN and SVGIG. CDR3 length: 13 amino acids, cysteine to phenylalanine. Of all the DNA, just the CDR3 is kept, 39 bases in frame from base 1. Study-wide findings and limitations: Clinical and demographic metadata were provided uncurated, with the amount varying by source and participant.

TCRbeta CDR3 regions were amplified from genomic DNA using the immunoSEQ Assay, a bias-controlled multiplex PCR. On the authors' methods: The number of nucleated cells in each sample was estimated by amplification of reference gene primers within the assay. To quantify the absolute abundance of each unique TCRbeta CDR3 rearrangement, sequence reads were collapsed and filtered. Productive Simpson clonality was computed per sample as the square root of Simpson's diversity index over productive rearrangements. TCRdb stores this immuneACCESS table with in-frame sequences only. Part of the clones is absent; in the studies checked, under half of the shortfall reflects unresolved V genes, and no reason is known for the rest. V and J calls and clone size are as listed in that table; D and trimming were resolved from the DNA. In this sample the table shows roughly 150,000 clones, 84% of which occur a single time. The top ten hold 2.5% to 3% of the sample.

The rearrangement joined TRBV30 to TRBJ2-3; TRBD1 lines up with 9 middle nucleotides. The sequence came from a woman older than 75 with COVID-19, enrolled during active disease. The sequenced sample was peripheral blood. CDR3 loop: CACDRGSTDTQYF. The base sequence is TGTGCCTGTGACAGGGGGTCAACAGATACGCAGTATTTT.